The rows below give T cell receptor beta chains drawn from one sample of a study of early T cells in non-severe SARS-CoV-2 infection. TCRdb independently ran MiXCR on the 5' RACE reads; one entry per CDR3 protein. The sample shows more than 85,000 distinct CDR3 sequences, over 15% of them seen only once. Sequences were derived from whole blood, sampled at baseline. The receptors come from an adult who was a healthcare worker with PCR-confirmed SARS-CoV-2 infection or an uninfected control (not recorded which). The CDR3 runs from the conserved cysteine through the conserved F or W. The order of the fields is clone size, J gene, V gene, CDR3 length, D gene, CDR3 protein, CDR3 DNA. D genes are given only for firm matches. Clone size appears in some rows only: once, few, many, or a class for an expanded clone.

clone size: NA
J gene: TRBJ2-5
V gene: TRBV28
CDR3 length: 15
D gene: TRBD1
CDR3 protein: CASSLMTGQAETQYF
CDR3 DNA: TGTGCCAGCAGTTTAATGACAGGGCAGGCCGAGACCCAGTACTTC

clone size: NA
J gene: TRBJ2-3
V gene: TRBV9
CDR3 length: 16
D gene: TRBD2
CDR3 protein: CASSPRTSGRADTQYF
CDR3 DNA: TGTGCCAGCAGCCCGCGGACTAGCGGACGGGCAGATACGCAGTATTTT

clone size: NA
J gene: TRBJ1-3
V gene: TRBV5-6
CDR3 length: 13
D gene: NA
CDR3 protein: CASSFARRNTIYF
CDR3 DNA: TGTGCCAGCAGCTTCGCCAGGCGGAACACCATATATTTT

clone size: NA
J gene: TRBJ2-1
V gene: TRBV18
CDR3 length: 14
D gene: NA
CDR3 protein: CASSPRGGDNEQFF
CDR3 DNA: TGTGCCAGCTCACCTAGAGGGGGTGACAATGAGCAGTTCTTC

clone size: few
J gene: TRBJ1-6
V gene: TRBV25-1
CDR3 length: 12
D gene: NA
CDR3 protein: CASSEYASPLHF
CDR3 DNA: TGTGCCAGCAGTGAATATGCTTCACCCCTCCACTTT

clone size: NA
J gene: TRBJ1-2
V gene: TRBV19
CDR3 length: 12
D gene: NA
CDR3 protein: CASRGRMEGYTF
CDR3 DNA: TGTGCCAGCCGAGGTAGAATGGAGGGCTACACCTTC

clone size: few
J gene: TRBJ2-1
V gene: TRBV12-3/TRBV12-4
CDR3 length: 14
D gene: TRBD2
CDR3 protein: CASTGTSSYNEQFF
CDR3 DNA: TGTGCCAGCACCGGGACTAGCTCCTACAATGAGCAGTTCTTC

clone size: few
J gene: TRBJ2-1
V gene: TRBV7-3
CDR3 length: 14
D gene: TRBD2
CDR3 protein: CASSEAGGSDEQFF
CDR3 DNA: TGTGCCAGCAGCGAAGCGGGAGGGTCGGATGAGCAGTTCTTC

clone size: NA
J gene: TRBJ2-7
V gene: TRBV4-3
CDR3 length: 15
D gene: NA
CDR3 protein: CASSQDQQGFYEQYF
CDR3 DNA: TGCGCCAGCAGCCAAGATCAGCAGGGCTTCTACGAGCAGTACTTC

clone size: few
J gene: TRBJ1-2
V gene: TRBV25-1
CDR3 length: 21
D gene: NA
CDR3 protein: CASSEFGPGRGQYHICYGYTF
CDR3 DNA: TGTGCCAGCAGTGAATTTGGCCCCGGGAGAGGACAGTATCACATCTGCTATGGCTACACCTTC

clone size: few
J gene: TRBJ2-2
V gene: TRBV28
CDR3 length: 14
D gene: NA
CDR3 protein: CASGPPGNTGELFF
CDR3 DNA: TGTGCCAGCGGACCCCCAGGGAACACCGGGGAGCTGTTTTTT

clone size: NA
J gene: TRBJ2-7
V gene: TRBV12-3/TRBV12-4
CDR3 length: 12
D gene: NA
CDR3 protein: CASSRTGYEQYF
CDR3 DNA: TGTGCCAGCAGTCGGACCGGGTACGAGCAGTACTTC

clone size: few
J gene: TRBJ2-7
V gene: TRBV28
CDR3 length: 16
D gene: NA
CDR3 protein: CASSSVDRLTIYEQYF
CDR3 DNA: TGTGCCAGCAGTTCCGTAGACAGGTTGACCATCTACGAGCAGTACTTC

clone size: NA
J gene: TRBJ2-3
V gene: TRBV9
CDR3 length: 16
D gene: TRBD2
CDR3 protein: CASSVVPTSSTDTQYF
CDR3 DNA: TGTGCCAGCAGCGTAGTCCCGACTAGCAGCACAGATACGCAGTATTTT

clone size: many
J gene: TRBJ2-7
V gene: TRBV20-1
CDR3 length: 14
D gene: TRBD2
CDR3 protein: CSARRLADSYEQYF
CDR3 DNA: TGCAGTGCTAGACGACTAGCGGATTCCTACGAGCAGTACTTC

clone size: NA
J gene: TRBJ2-7
V gene: TRBV20-1
CDR3 length: 14
D gene: TRBD1
CDR3 protein: CSASLTGISYEQYF
CDR3 DNA: TGCAGTGCTAGCTTGACAGGGATCTCCTACGAGCAGTACTTC